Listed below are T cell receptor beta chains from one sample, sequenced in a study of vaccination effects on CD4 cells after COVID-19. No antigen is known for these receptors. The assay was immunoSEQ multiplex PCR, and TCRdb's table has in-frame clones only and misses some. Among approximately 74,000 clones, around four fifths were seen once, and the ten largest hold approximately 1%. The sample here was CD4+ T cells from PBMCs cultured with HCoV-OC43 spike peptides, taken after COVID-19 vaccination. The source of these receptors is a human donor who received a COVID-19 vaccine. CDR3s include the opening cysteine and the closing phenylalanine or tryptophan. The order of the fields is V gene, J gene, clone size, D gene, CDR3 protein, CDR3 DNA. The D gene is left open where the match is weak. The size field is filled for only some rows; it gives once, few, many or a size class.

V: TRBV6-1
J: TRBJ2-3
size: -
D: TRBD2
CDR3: CASSDLGLAGGPYSDTQYF
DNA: TGTGCCAGCAGTGATCTGGGACTAGCGGGGGGGCCGTATTCAGATACGCAGTATTTT

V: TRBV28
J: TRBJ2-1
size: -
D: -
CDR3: CASSLVAGNYNEQFF
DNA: TGTGCCAGCAGTTTGGTGGCAGGGAACTACAATGAGCAGTTCTTC

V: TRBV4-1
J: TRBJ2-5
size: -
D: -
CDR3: CASSPLGGIQETQYF
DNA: TGCGCCAGCAGCCCCCTGGGGGGAATCCAAGAGACCCAGTACTTC

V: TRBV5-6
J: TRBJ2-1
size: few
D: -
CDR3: CASSPMAEDNEQFF
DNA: TGTGCCAGCAGCCCCATGGCCGAAGACAATGAGCAGTTCTTC

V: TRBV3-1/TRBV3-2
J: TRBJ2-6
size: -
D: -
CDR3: CASSQGASGANVLTF
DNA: TGTGCCAGCAGCCAAGGAGCCTCTGGGGCCAACGTCCTGACTTTC

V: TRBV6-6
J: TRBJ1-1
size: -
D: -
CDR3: CASSYILGAFF
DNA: TGTGCCAGCAGTTACATTCTCGGGGCTTTCTTT

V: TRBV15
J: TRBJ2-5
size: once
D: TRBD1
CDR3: CATMLSPDRQETQYF
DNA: TGTGCCACCATGCTGTCTCCGGACAGGCAAGAGACCCAGTACTTC

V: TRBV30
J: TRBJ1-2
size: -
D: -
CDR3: CAWSQDIYGYTF
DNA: TGTGCCTGGAGTCAGGACATCTATGGCTACACCTTC

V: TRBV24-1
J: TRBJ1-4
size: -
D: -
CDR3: CATSDRTADEKLFF
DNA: TGTGCCACCAGTGATCGGACGGCCGATGAAAAACTGTTTTTT

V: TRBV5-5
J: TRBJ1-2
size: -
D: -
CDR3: CASSFGNGNGYTF
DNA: TGTGCCAGCAGCTTCGGGAACGGGAATGGCTACACCTTC

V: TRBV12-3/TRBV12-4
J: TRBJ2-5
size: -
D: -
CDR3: CASSFGFETQYF
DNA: TGTGCCAGCAGTTTTGGATTCGAGACCCAGTACTTC

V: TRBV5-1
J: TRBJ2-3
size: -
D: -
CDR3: CASSSLAGTRAGDTQYF
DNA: TGCGCCAGCAGCTCCCTAGCCGGGACCAGGGCGGGAGATACGCAGTATTTT

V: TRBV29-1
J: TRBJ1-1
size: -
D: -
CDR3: CSYGEGGLAFF
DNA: TGCAGCTACGGCGAGGGGGGCCTCGCTTTCTTT

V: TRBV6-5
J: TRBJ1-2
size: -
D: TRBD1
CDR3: CASSSTGSSWYGYTF
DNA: TGTGCCAGCAGTTCGACAGGGAGTAGTTGGTATGGCTACACCTTC

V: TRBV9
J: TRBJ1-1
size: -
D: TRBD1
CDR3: CASSPSWTGNTEAFF
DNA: TGTGCCAGCAGCCCCTCGTGGACAGGGAACACTGAAGCTTTCTTT

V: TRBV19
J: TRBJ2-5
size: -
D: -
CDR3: CASSRSPEETQYF
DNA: TGTGCCAGTAGTAGGTCCCCGGAAGAGACCCAGTACTTC

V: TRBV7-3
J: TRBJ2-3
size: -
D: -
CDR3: CASSLQGRDTDTQYF
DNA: TGTGCCAGCAGCCTGCAAGGACGGGACACAGATACGCAGTATTTT

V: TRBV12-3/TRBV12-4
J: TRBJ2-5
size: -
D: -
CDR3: CASSLKGISAQYF
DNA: TGTGCCAGCAGTTTAAAGGGAATTTCGGCCCAGTACTTC

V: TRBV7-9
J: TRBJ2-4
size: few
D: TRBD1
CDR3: CASSSDWAGGDLAKNIQYF
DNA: TGTGCCAGCAGCTCAGATTGGGCAGGGGGCGATTTAGCCAAAAACATTCAGTACTTC

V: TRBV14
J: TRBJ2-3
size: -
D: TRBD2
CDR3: CASSPTSGRTNTDTQYF
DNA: TGTGCCAGCAGCCCGACTAGCGGGAGGACAAACACAGATACGCAGTATTTT

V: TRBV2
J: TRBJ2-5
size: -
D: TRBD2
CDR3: CASRLAGGLYEETQYF
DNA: TGTGCCAGCAGACTAGCGGGGGGGCTCTACGAAGAGACCCAGTACTTC

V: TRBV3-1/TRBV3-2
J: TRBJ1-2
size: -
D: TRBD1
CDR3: CASSYRTGGRIIYGYTF
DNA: TGTGCCAGCAGCTATAGGACAGGGGGACGAATTATCTATGGCTACACCTTC

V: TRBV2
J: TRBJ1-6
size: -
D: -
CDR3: CASTRTSNSPLHF
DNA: TGTGCCAGCACCAGGACATCGAATTCACCCCTCCACTTT

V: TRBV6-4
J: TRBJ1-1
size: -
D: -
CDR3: CASSAQGRAEAFF
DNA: TGTGCCAGCAGTGCGCAGGGTCGGGCTGAAGCTTTCTTT

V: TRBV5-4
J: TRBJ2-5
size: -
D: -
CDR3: CASSSDFGVQETQYF
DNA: TGTGCCAGCAGCTCCGATTTTGGTGTCCAAGAGACCCAGTACTTC

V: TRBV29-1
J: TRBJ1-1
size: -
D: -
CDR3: CSVVRAKNTEAFF
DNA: TGCAGCGTTGTGCGGGCCAAGAACACTGAAGCTTTCTTT

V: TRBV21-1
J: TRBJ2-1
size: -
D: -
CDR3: CASSAVMWGPSSYNEQFF
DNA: TGTGCCAGCAGCGCGGTTATGTGGGGGCCGAGCTCCTACAATGAGCAGTTCTTC

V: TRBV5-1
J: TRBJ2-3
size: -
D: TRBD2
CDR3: CASSWGGVGPDTQYF
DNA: TGCGCCAGCAGCTGGGGGGGTGTAGGTCCAGATACGCAGTATTTT

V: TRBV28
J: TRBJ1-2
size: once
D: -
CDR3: CASSLGSMFYGYTF
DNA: TGTGCCAGCAGCCTAGGGTCCATGTTCTATGGCTACACCTTC

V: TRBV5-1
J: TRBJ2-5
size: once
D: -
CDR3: CASSLAYQGGIETQYF
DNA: TGCGCCAGCAGCTTGGCCTATCAGGGGGGGATAGAGACCCAGTACTTC

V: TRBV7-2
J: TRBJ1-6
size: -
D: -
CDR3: CASSLRGGGSYNSPLHF
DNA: TGTGCCAGCAGCTTACGAGGCGGGGGGTCCTATAATTCACCCCTCCACTTT

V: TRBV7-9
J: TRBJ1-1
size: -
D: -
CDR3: CASSLDYGFLGGTEAFF
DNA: TGTGCCAGCAGCTTAGATTACGGGTTTTTAGGTGGCACTGAAGCTTTCTTT

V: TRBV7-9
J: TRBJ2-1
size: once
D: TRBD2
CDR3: CARGRGDYNEQFF
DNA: TGTGCCAGGGGACGGGGGGACTACAATGAGCAGTTCTTC

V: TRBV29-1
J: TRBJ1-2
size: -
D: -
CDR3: CSVWGDGGYTF
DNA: TGCAGCGTGTGGGGGGATGGGGGCTACACCTTC

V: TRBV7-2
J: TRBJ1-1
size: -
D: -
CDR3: CASSTQQTLTEAFF
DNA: TGTGCCAGCAGCACCCAACAGACCCTCACTGAAGCTTTCTTT

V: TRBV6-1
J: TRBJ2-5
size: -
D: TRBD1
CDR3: CASRSPGQGMETQYF
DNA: TGTGCCAGCAGGTCACCGGGACAGGGGATGGAGACCCAGTACTTC

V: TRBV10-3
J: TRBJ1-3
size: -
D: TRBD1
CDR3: CAISSGTVISGNTIYF
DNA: TGTGCCATCAGTTCTGGGACAGTGATCTCTGGAAACACCATATATTTT

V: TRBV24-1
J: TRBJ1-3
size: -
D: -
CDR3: CATSDPDRRGGGNTIYF
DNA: TGTGCCACCAGTGACCCCGACCGTAGGGGGGGTGGAAACACCATATATTTT

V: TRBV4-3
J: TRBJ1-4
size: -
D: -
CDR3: CASSQAVHGVKLFF
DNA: TGCGCCAGCAGCCAAGCAGTTCATGGGGTAAAACTGTTTTTT

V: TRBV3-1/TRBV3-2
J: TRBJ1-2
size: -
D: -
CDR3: CASSRHNLMGYTF
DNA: TGTGCCAGCAGCCGACACAATCTGATGGGGTACACCTTC

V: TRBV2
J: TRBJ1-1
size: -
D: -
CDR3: CASSEGRGNEAFF
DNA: TGTGCCAGCAGTGAAGGCAGGGGTAATGAAGCTTTCTTT

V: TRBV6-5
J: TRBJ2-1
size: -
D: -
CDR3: CASSYAPFSNEQFF
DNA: TGTGCCAGCAGTTACGCCCCGTTTTCCAATGAGCAGTTCTTC

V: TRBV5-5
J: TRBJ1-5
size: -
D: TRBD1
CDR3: CASSLDRGRFNSNQPQHF
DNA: TGTGCCAGCAGCTTGGACAGGGGCAGGTTCAACAGCAATCAGCCCCAGCATTTT

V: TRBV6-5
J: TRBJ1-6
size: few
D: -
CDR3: CASSREWRSPLHF
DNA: TGTGCCAGCAGCCGTGAGTGGAGGTCACCCCTCCACTTT

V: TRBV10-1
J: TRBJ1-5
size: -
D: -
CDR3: CASSDGGSNQPQHF
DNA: TGCGCCAGCAGTGACGGGGGGAGCAATCAGCCCCAGCATTTT

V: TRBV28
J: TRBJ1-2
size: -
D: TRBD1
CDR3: CASSTTGGNYGYTF
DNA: TGTGCCAGCAGTACTACAGGGGGCAACTATGGCTACACCTTC

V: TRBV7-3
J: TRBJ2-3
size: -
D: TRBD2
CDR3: CASRKGLSSTDTQYF
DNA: TGTGCCAGCAGAAAGGGACTATCTAGCACAGATACGCAGTATTTT

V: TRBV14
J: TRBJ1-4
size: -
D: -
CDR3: CASSLSYGQSNEKLFF
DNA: TGTGCCAGCAGCCTAAGTTACGGACAGAGCAATGAAAAACTGTTTTTT

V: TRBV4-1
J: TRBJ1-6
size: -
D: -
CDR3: CASSQPGRPLHF
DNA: TGCGCCAGCAGCCAACCAGGGAGACCCCTCCACTTT

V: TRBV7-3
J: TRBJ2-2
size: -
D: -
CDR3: CASSYRRGGELFF
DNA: TGTGCCAGCAGCTACAGACGCGGGGGGGAGCTGTTTTTT

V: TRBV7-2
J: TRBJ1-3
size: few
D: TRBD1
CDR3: CASSLGGGGASGNTIYF
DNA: TGTGCCAGCAGCTTAGGAGGGGGCGGAGCCTCTGGAAACACCATATATTTT

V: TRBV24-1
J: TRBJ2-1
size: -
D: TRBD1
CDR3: CATEVSQGQSFANEQFF
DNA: TGTGCCACCGAAGTATCACAGGGGCAGTCATTTGCAAATGAGCAGTTCTTC

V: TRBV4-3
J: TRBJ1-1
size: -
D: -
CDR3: CASSQLGTEAFF
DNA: TGCGCCAGCAGCCAACTCGGGACTGAAGCTTTCTTT

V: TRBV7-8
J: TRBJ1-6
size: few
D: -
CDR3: CASNPQGPNSPLHF
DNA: TGTGCCAGCAACCCCCAGGGGCCGAATTCACCCCTCCACTTT